This TCR beta chain derives from a study of blood T cell repertoires in COVID-19. A few counts support this clone. The authors' processing: Scientists estimated how many nucleated cells there were by amplifying reference gene primers. TCRdb's copy holds only in-frame clones and misses some; the assay was immunoSEQ multiplex PCR. The DNA gave D and trimming, while V, J and clone size come from that table. The sample yields around 300,000 clones, roughly 85% seen once. The CDR3 runs 14 residues. V was shortened by 4 bases and J by 0 bases, with 10 bases between the two germline ends. Germline CDR1 ENHRY, CDR2 SYGVKD.

This receptor was identified in a woman in her forties or fifties who had recovered from COVID-19. The sample taken for sequencing was peripheral blood. This chain connects TRBV10-3 to TRBJ2-7; tentative D call: TRBD2 (6 bases). The CDR3 region is CAISGVSGSYEQYF. The DNA for the CDR3 is TGTGCCATCAGTGGGGTTAGCGGCTCCTACGAGCAGTACTTC.